Shown below are 23 T cell receptor beta chains from a single sample sequenced in a study of T cell responses to AZD1222 COVID-19 vaccine (dated by TCRdb to about 2021). Preparation of the library involved the immunoSEQ multiplex PCR assay. In its TCRdb copy, this immuneACCESS table keeps in-frame sequences only and misses some clones. Where compared with another copy, unresolved V genes explain less than half of these, and the others have no known cause. The sample records tens of thousands of clones, about 86% of which are singletons. Together, the top ten hold roughly 7.5% of the sample. The time point label, as the study defines it: baseline before first vaccination. The starting material was peripheral blood, obtained on day 0 of AZD1222 vaccination. The receptors here all came from an adult in good health.

V gene TRBV5-8 combines with J gene TRBJ1-2, with 8 positions matching TRBD1. Trimming cost V 0 bases and J 4 bases; bases outside gene matches: 2. This CDR3 region has 14 residues. CDR1 and CDR2 (germline): SGHTS, YDEGEE. The CDR3 here is CASSLGQGPYGYTF. The CDR3 DNA reads as TGTGCCAGCAGCTTGGGACAGGGGCCCTATGGCTACACCTTC.

The chain carries TRBV19 and TRBJ1-5, with D possibly TRBD1 on 6 matching bases. This CDR3 is 15 amino acids long. Germline V gene lookup returns CDR1 LNHDA and CDR2 SQIVND (reference sequence). Trimming stripped 5 bases from V and 1 base from J, with 12 bases between. The CDR3 nucleotides are TGTGCCAGTAGTCACACAGGGTTGAGCAATCAGCCCCAGCATTTT. Protein product: CASSHTGLSNQPQHF.

This chain joins TRBV28 and TRBJ2-2; 8 nucleotides align to TRBD1. The CDR3 runs to 15 residues. Germline CDR1 reads MDHEN; CDR2 reads SYDVKM. Germline trimming cut 1 base from V and 3 bases from J; bases unmatched to any gene: 1. The CDR3 DNA follows: TGTGCCAGCAGTTTATTCAGGGGGCACACCGGGGAGCTGTTTTTT. Translating gives CASSLFRGHTGELFF. The full variable domain, rest sourced from reference TRBV28 and TRBJ2-2, is DVKVTQSSRYLVKRTGEKVFLECVQDMDHENMFWYRQDPGLGLRLIYFSYDVKMKEKGDIPEGYSVSREKKERFSLILESASTNQTSMYLCASSLFRGHTGELFFGEGSRLTVL.

This clone has a handful of counts. The genes are TRBV18 and TRBJ1-5; 9 positions match TRBD1. The germline V gene has CDR1 KGHSH and CDR2 LQKENI. Trimming removed 4 bases from V and 4 bases from J; junction bases left unmatched: 5. This CDR3 spans 15 amino acids. The CDR3 DNA is TGTGCCAGCTCACGAGACAGGGGGGTTAATCAGCCCCAGCATTTT. Translating it yields CASSRDRGVNQPQHF.

This clone was counted once. This sequence joins TRBV27 and TRBJ1-1, with D possibly TRBD1 on 6 matching bases. The CDR3 covers 14 residues. Germline V gives CDR1 MNHEY, CDR2 SMNVEV (reference sequence). The V end lost 5 bases, the J end lost 1 base, and 11 bases lay between the germline ends. This chain's CDR3 is CASSPSTGNTEAFF. CDR3 in DNA: TGTGCCAGCAGTCCCTCGACAGGGAACACTGAAGCTTTCTTT.

This chain joins TRBV28 and TRBJ1-1; no firm D call. Germline V gives CDR1 MDHEN, CDR2 SYDVKM. Between the trimmed V and J ends, which lost 6 bases and 7 bases, there was a span of 12 bases. The CDR3 is 12 residues long. In DNA form, the CDR3 reads TGTGCCAGCAGCCAGCTTTCCAGTGAAGCTTTCTTT. Amino acid sequence: CASSQLSSEAFF.

The table lists this clone with a count of one. CDR3 loop: CASSQGARYNEQFF. Written as DNA, the CDR3 is TGTGCCAGCAGCCAAGGGGCCCGGTACAATGAGCAGTTCTTC. This chain links TRBV14 with TRBJ2-1; no clear D. CDR3 length: 14 residues. From germline, CDR1 is SGHDN and CDR2 FVKESK. V gave up 1 base and J gave up 4 bases, with 8 bases separating them.

In its sample, this clone was seen once. The chain employs TRBV5-5 and TRBJ1-6; D is possibly TRBD1 (5 bases). CDR1 and CDR2 from the germline V gene are SGHKS and YYEKEE (reference sequence). The CDR3 has 15 residues. The germline V and J ends were trimmed by 4 bases and 6 bases, with 14 bases remaining between them. CDR3 protein: CASSPPRGGNSPLHF. Written as DNA, the CDR3 is TGTGCCAGCAGCCCCCCGCGGGGGGGTAATTCACCCCTCCACTTT.

The chain links TRBV6-2 or TRBV6-3 to TRBJ2-7, with TRBD1 matching 8 bases. Germline CDR1 reads MNHEY; CDR2 reads SVGEGT. After removal of 2 bases from V and 2 bases from J, the junction contained 5 bases not matched to a gene. CDR3 length: 15 amino acids. The CDR3 nucleotides read TGTGCCAGCAGTTACCCTGTGGACAGGGCCTACGAGCAGTACTTC. Its translation: CASSYPVDRAYEQYF.

This clone was recorded once. The chain uses TRBV6-5 and TRBJ2-4; tentatively, D is TRBD1 or TRBD2 (5 bases each). CDR1 is MNHEY and CDR2 is SVGAGI in the germline V gene. The CDR3 has 13 amino acids. The V and J ends lost 6 bases and 1 base respectively, with 7 bases between them. CDR3: CASREGAKNIQYF. The CDR3 DNA sequence: TGTGCCAGCAGAGAGGGGGCCAAAAACATTCAGTACTTC.

This chain links TRBV5-1 with TRBJ1-1, with TRBD1 matching 7 bases. This CDR3 region has 14 residues. The V segment lost 4 bases and the J segment 1 base; nucleotides outside the gene matches: 4. Germline V CDR1 and CDR2: SGHRS, YFSETQ. Here the CDR3 DNA reads TGCGCCAGCAGCCCCGGACAGGCGAACACTGAAGCTTTCTTT. Translation: CASSPGQANTEAFF.

The chain recombines TRBV30 with TRBJ2-7, with 10 bases aligning to TRBD1. From germline, CDR1 is GTSNPN and CDR2 SVGIG (reference sequence). This CDR3 is built from 16 residues. The J segment lost 5 bases and the V segment lost 4 bases, leaving 14 bases of the junction unmatched. CDR3: CAWTSGRTGGSHEQYF. The CDR3 nucleotides are TGTGCCTGGACCTCGGGAAGGACAGGGGGATCCCACGAGCAGTACTTC. The variable domain in full, with the rest retrieved from reference TRBV30 and TRBJ2-7, is SQTIHQWPATLVQPVGSPLSLECTVEGTSNPNLYWYRQAAGRGLQLLFYSVGIGQISSEVPQNLSASRPQDRQFILSSKKLLLSDSGFYLCAWTSGRTGGSHEQYFGPGTRLTVT.

The chain uses TRBV6-5 and TRBJ1-5; 7 nucleotides line up with TRBD1. V was clipped by 4 bases and J by 5 bases; unmatched bases: 11. The CDR3 has 16 amino acids. CDR1 MNHEY and CDR2 SVGAGI come from the germline V gene. The CDR3 DNA reads TGTGCCAGCAGTTCGCGCTCCGGAACAGGGGATCAGCCCCAGCATTTT. It codes for CASSSRSGTGDQPQHF.

The chain has TRBV27 and TRBJ2-7, with D tentatively TRBD2 (6 bases). Trimming left V 3 bases short and J 2 bases short, with 11 bases between. The germline V gene has CDR1 MNHEY and CDR2 SMNVEV (reference sequence). CDR3 length equals 14 residues. DNA for the CDR3: TGTGCCAGCAGTTTCCTAGCGAGAGCCTACGAGCAGTACTTC. Protein: CASSFLARAYEQYF.

The rearrangement links TRBV18 to TRBJ1-1; 7 nucleotides line up with TRBD1. Germline loops: CDR1 KGHSH, CDR2 LQKENI. V dropped 1 base and J dropped 3; count of bases not matched to a gene: 11. This CDR3 is built from 17 residues. The CDR3 sequence is CASSPRGQGQGDTEAFF. In DNA, the CDR3 is TGTGCCAGCTCACCACGAGGGCAGGGGCAGGGGGACACTGAAGCTTTCTTT.

The V and J genes are TRBV19 and TRBJ1-2, with 8 bases lining up with TRBD1. The CDR3 is 14 amino acids. The V and J ends lost 3 bases and 2 bases, in that order; junction bases with no gene match: 2. Germline V lookup: CDR1 LNHDA, CDR2 SQIVND (reference sequence). The CDR3: CASSIGQGNYGYTF. The CDR3 DNA reads TGTGCCAGTAGTATCGGACAGGGAAACTATGGCTACACCTTC.

The chain uses TRBV5-1 and TRBJ1-1, with a possible D match to TRBD1 (5 bases). The V end was cut by 0 bases, the J end by 0 bases, with 12 bases between. Looked up from germline, CDR1 is SGHRS and CDR2 is YFSETQ. This CDR3 has 16 residues. CDR3 sequence (DNA): TGCGCCAGCAGCTTGGGCATAAGGGGTATGAACACTGAAGCTTTCTTT. It yields the protein CASSLGIRGMNTEAFF. The full variable domain, in which reference TRBV5-1 and TRBJ1-1 provide the parts outside the CDR3, is KAGVTQTPRYLIKTRGQQVTLSCSPISGHRSVSWYQQTPGQGLQFLFEYFSETQRNKGNFPGRFSGRQFSNSRSEMNVSTLELGDSALYLCASSLGIRGMNTEAFFGQGTRLTVV.

The chain has TRBV29-1 and TRBJ2-1; D might be TRBD1 or TRBD2, each matching 5 bases. CDR1 is SQVTM and CDR2 is ANQGSEA in the germline V gene. This CDR3 region has 14 residues. The germline V and J ends were trimmed by 7 bases and 4 bases, with 17 bases remaining between them. Written as DNA, the CDR3 is TGCAGCGCCGGGGCTGCCGATTATTACAATGAGCAGTTCTTC. Encoded protein: CSAGAADYYNEQFF.

The chain recombines TRBV5-3 with TRBJ2-1, with 12 positions matching TRBD2. TRBV5-3 is designated an ORF whose function remains uncertain. The V and J ends lost 4 bases and 4 bases, in that order; junction bases with no gene match: 3. The length of the CDR3 is 15 residues. The CDR3 DNA is TGTGCCAGAAGCCTGGGGACTAGCGGGTACAATGAGCAGTTCTTC. Its protein product is CARSLGTSGYNEQFF.

The rearrangement uses TRBV15 and TRBJ2-7; 9 nucleotides match TRBD2. This CDR3 comprises 15 residues. CDR1 is LNHNV, CDR2 YYDKDF, per germline (reference sequence). V shed 5 bases, J shed 7 bases, and the junction held 12 bases outside the gene matches. CDR3 sequence: CATSAPGGGAREQYF. The CDR3 coding sequence is TGTGCCACCAGCGCGCCGGGCGGGGGGGCACGGGAGCAGTACTTC. The entire variable domain, with the rest obtained from reference TRBV15 and TRBJ2-7, is as follows: DAMVIQNPRYQVTQFGKPVTLSCSQTLNHNVMYWYQQKSSQAPKLLFHYYDKDFNNEADTPDNFQSRRPNTSFCFLDIRSPGLGDTAMYLCATSAPGGGAREQYFGPGTRLTVT.

The chain carries TRBV27 and TRBJ2-1; tentative D call: TRBD1 (6 bases). The CDR3 runs 13 residues. Trimming left V 2 bases short and J 6 bases short, with 8 bases between. Germline CDR1 is MNHEY and CDR2 is SMNVEV (reference sequence). CDR3 amino acids: CASSLGGRNEQFF. The CDR3 region has the DNA TGTGCCAGCAGTTTAGGGGGCCGCAATGAGCAGTTCTTC.

This clone was found a few times. V usage is TRBV9 and J usage is TRBJ1-2; 7 bases agree with TRBD1. J lost 4 bases, V lost 3 bases, and 6 bases had no gene match. Germline CDR1 is SGDLS and CDR2 is YYNGEE. There are 14 residues in the CDR3. The CDR3 coding sequence is TGTGCCAGCAGCGAAGGGACAGAGGGCTATGGCTACACCTTC. Encoded protein: CASSEGTEGYGYTF.

The V and J genes are TRBV11-2 and TRBJ1-1; D not certain. The germline CDR1 and CDR2 sequences are SGHAT and FQNNGV. The V gene lost 0 bases and the J gene lost 1 base, with 6 bases spanning the gap. The CDR3 is 14 residues long. This chain's CDR3 is CASSLERQNTEAFF. The CDR3 DNA reads TGTGCCAGCAGCTTAGAGAGGCAGAACACTGAAGCTTTCTTT. Based on the CDR3 plus reference TRBV11-2 and TRBJ1-1, the full variable domain is EAGVAQSPRYKIIEKRQSVAFWCNPISGHATLYWYQQILGQGPKLLIQFQNNGVVDDSQLPKDRFSAERLKGVDSTLKIQPAKLEDSAVYLCASSLERQNTEAFFGQGTRLTVV.